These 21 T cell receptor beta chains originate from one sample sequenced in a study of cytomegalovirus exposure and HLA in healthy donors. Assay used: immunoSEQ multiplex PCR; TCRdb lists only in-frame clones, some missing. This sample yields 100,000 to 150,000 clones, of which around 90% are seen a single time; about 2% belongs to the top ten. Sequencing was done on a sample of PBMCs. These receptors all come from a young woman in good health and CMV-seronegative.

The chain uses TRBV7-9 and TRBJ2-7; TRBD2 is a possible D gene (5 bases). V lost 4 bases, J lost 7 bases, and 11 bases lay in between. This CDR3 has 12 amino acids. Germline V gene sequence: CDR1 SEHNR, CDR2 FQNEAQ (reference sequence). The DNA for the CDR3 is TGTGCCAGCAGCTCCCTTCGGGGAGAGCAGTACTTC. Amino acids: CASSSLRGEQYF. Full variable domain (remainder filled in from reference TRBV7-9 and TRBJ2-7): DTGVSQNPRHKITKRGQNVTFRCDPISEHNRLYWYRQTLGQGPEFLTYFQNEAQLEKSRLLSDRFSAERPKGSFSTLEIQRTEQGDSAMYLCASSSLRGEQYFGPGTRLTVT.

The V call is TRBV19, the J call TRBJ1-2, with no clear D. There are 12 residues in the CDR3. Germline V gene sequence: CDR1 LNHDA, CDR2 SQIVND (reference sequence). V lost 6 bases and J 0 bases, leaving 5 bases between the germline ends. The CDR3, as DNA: TGTGCCAGTAGCTACTCTAACTATGGCTACACCTTC. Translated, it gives CASSYSNYGYTF.

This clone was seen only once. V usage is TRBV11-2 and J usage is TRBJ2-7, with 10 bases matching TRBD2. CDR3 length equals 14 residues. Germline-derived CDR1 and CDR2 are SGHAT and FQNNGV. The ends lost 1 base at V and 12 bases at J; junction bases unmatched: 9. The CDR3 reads CASSLGASGSAVYF. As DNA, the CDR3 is TGTGCCAGCAGCTTAGGAGCTAGCGGGAGCGCCGTGTACTTC.

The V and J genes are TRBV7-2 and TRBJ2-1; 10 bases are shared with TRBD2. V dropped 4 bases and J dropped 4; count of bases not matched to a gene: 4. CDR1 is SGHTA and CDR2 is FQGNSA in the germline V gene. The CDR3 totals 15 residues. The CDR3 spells CASSSGLAAYNEQFF. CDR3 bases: TGTGCCAGCAGCTCTGGACTAGCGGCTTACAATGAGCAGTTCTTC.

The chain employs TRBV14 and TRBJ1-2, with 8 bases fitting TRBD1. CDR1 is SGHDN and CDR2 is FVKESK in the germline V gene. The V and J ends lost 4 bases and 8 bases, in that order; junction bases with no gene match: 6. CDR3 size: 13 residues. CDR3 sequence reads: CASSLGQGGGYTF. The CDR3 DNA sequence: TGTGCCAGCAGCCTAGGACAGGGTGGAGGCTACACCTTC.

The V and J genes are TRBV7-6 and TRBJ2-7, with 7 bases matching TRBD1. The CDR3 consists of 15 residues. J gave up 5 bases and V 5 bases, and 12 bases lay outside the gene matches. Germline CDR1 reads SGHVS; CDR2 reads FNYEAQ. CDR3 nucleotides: TGTGCCAGCAGCCGTTTGACAGGGTTGTTCGACGAGCAGTACTTC. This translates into CASSRLTGLFDEQYF. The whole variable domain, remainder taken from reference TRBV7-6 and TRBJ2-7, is GAGVSQSPRYKVTKRGQDVALRCDPISGHVSLYWYRQALGQGPEFLTYFNYEAQQDKSGLPNDRFSAERPEGSISTLTIQRTEQRDSAMYRCASSRLTGLFDEQYFGPGTRLTVT.

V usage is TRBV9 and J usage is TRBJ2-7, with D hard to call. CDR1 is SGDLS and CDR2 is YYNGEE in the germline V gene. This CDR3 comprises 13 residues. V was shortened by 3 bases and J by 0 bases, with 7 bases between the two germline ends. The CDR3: CASSAESSYEQYF. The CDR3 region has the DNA TGTGCCAGCAGCGCCGAGAGCTCCTACGAGCAGTACTTC.

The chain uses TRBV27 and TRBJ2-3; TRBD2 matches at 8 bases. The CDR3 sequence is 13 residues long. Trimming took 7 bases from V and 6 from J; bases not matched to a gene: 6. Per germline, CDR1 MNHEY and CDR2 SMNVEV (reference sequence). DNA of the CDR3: TGTGCCAGCAAGCTGCGGGAGGCCGATACGCAGTATTTT. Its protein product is CASKLREADTQYF.

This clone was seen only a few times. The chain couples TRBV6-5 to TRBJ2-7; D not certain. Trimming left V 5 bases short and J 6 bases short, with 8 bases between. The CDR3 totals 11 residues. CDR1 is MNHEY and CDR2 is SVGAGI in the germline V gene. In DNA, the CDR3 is TGTGCCAGCAGTCCAGGTCTCGAGCAGTACTTC. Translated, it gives CASSPGLEQYF.

As DNA, the CDR3 is TGCGCCAGCAGTGACAAGAAGGCAGGGGGTAGGAACACCATATATTTT. Its translation: CASSDKKAGGRNTIYF. V gene TRBV10-1 combines with J gene TRBJ1-3; 7 nucleotides line up with TRBD1. Germline-derived CDR1 and CDR2 are WNHNN and SYGVQD (reference sequence). This CDR3 region has 16 residues. The V segment lost 3 bases and the J segment 7 bases; nucleotides outside the gene matches: 12.

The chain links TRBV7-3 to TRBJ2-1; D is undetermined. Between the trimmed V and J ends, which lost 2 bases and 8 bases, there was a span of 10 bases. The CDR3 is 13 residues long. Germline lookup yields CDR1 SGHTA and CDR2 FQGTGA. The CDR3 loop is CASSLFPEDEQFF. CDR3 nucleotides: TGTGCCAGCAGCTTATTCCCCGAGGATGAGCAGTTCTTC.

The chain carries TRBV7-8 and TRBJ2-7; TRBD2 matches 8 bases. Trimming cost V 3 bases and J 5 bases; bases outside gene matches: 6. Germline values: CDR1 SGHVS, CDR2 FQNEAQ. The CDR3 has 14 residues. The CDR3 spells CASSFGLALDEQYF. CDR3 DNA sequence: TGTGCCAGCAGCTTCGGACTAGCCCTGGACGAGCAGTACTTC.

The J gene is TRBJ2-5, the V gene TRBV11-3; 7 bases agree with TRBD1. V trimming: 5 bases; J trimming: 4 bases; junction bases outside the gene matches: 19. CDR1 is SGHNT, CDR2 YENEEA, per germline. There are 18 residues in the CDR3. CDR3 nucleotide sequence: TGTGCCAGCAGCCGAGGGTTGCGGACAGGTAGACGCTTAGAGACCCAGTACTTC. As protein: CASSRGLRTGRRLETQYF.

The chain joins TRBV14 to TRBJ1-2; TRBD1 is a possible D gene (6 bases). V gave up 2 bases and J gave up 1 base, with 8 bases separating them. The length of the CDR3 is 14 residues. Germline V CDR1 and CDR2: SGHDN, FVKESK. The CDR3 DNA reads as TGTGCCAGCAGCCAATACAGGGTTAACTATGGCTACACCTTC. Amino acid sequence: CASSQYRVNYGYTF.

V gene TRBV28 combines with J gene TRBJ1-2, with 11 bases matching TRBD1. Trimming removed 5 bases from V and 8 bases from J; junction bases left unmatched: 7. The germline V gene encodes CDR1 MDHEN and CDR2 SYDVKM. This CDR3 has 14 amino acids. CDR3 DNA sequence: TGTGCCAGCAGTACCTGGACAGGGGGCAGCGGCTACACCTTC. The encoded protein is CASSTWTGGSGYTF.

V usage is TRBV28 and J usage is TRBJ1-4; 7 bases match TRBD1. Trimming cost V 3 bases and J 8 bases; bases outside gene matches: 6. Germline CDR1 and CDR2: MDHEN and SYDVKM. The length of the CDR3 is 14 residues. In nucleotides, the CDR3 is TGTGCCAGCAGTTTGGTGAGGGGGCGGGAAAAACTGTTTTTT. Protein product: CASSLVRGREKLFF.

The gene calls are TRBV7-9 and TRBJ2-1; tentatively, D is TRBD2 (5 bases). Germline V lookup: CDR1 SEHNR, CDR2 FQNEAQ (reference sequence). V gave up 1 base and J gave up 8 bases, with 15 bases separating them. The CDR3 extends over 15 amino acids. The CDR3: CASSLESARDDEQFF. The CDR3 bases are TGTGCCAGCAGCTTAGAGTCGGCCCGGGATGATGAGCAGTTCTTC.

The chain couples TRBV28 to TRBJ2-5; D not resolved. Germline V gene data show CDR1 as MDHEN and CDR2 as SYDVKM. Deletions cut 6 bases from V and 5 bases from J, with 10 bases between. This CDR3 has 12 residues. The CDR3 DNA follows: TGTGCCAGCAGAAGTGAGATGGAGACCCAGTACTTC. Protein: CASRSEMETQYF.

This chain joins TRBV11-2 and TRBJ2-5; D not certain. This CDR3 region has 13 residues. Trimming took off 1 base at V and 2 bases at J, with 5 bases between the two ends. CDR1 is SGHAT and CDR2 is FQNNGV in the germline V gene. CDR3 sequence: CASSLGYQETQYF. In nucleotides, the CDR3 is TGTGCCAGCAGCTTAGGCTATCAAGAGACCCAGTACTTC. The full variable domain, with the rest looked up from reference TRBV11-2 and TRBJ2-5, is EAGVAQSPRYKIIEKRQSVAFWCNPISGHATLYWYQQILGQGPKLLIQFQNNGVVDDSQLPKDRFSAERLKGVDSTLKIQPAKLEDSAVYLCASSLGYQETQYFGPGTRLLVL.

CDR3 protein: CASSPSFIGRSSGRRREQFF. Written as DNA, the CDR3 is TGCGCCAGCAGCCCGAGTTTTATCGGGCGCTCTAGCGGGAGGAGGAGAGAGCAGTTCTTC. The genes are TRBV5-1 and TRBJ2-1; 11 positions match TRBD2. The CDR3 extends over 20 amino acids. The junction had 25 bases not matched to a gene; V was cut back by 4 bases and J by 10 bases. The germline CDR1 and CDR2 sequences are SGHRS and YFSETQ.

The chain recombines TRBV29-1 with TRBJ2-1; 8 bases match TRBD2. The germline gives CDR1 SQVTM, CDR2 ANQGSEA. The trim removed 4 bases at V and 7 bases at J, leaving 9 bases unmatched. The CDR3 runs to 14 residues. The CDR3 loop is CSVVSGRALNEQFF. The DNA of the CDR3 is TGCAGCGTTGTTTCCGGGAGGGCCTTAAATGAGCAGTTCTTC.